Below, one TCR beta chain is given with its context. The antigen remains unidentified. The data stem from a study of persistence of HIV-infected CD4 T cells. CDR3 size: 13 residues. Trimming took off 4 bases at V and 0 bases at J, with 7 bases between the two ends. CDR1 is GTSNPN and CDR2 is SVGIG in the germline V gene (reference sequence). Lysates of CMV-infected fibroblasts at around 9.9 ug/mL stimulated these cells. CD40L/CD69 double-negative CD45RO-high memory CD4+ T cells were collected. Plasma HIV-1 RNA stayed below 50 copies/mL for at least 4 years. The libraries were made with immunoSEQ version 4 in survey mode. TCRdb's copy holds only in-frame clones and misses some; the assay was immunoSEQ multiplex PCR. The sample contains 40,000 to 55,000 clones, about 81% of which appear only once. The study, taken as a whole, reports: TCR oligoclonality correlated with proviral oligoclonality in the same sorted populations. CMV- and Gag-responding cells had lower TCRbeta richness than CD3/CD28-responding cells.

Sequencing was performed on CD4+ T cells sorted from PBMCs after roughly 18-hour stimulation, taken from a patient who received antiretroviral therapy. J is TRBJ1-3 and V is TRBV30; D perhaps matches TRBD1 (5 bases). This receptor was obtained from an adult man with HIV who was CMV-seropositive. The CDR3 DNA follows: TGTGCCTGGACAGGGATCTCTGGAAACACCATATATTTT. The encoded protein is CAWTGISGNTIYF. The full variable domain, in which reference TRBV30 and TRBJ1-3 provide the parts outside the CDR3, is SQTIHQWPATLVQPVGSPLSLECTVEGTSNPNLYWYRQAAGRGLQLLFYSVGIGQISSEVPQNLSASRPQDRQFILSSKKLLLSDSGFYLCAWTGISGNTIYFGEGSWLTVV.